Shown below are 26 T cell receptor beta chains from a single sample sequenced in a study of T cells in women clearing cervical HPV infection. Repertoires were generated with immunoSEQ multiplex PCR, while TCRdb's copy carries only in-frame clones and drops some. The listing contains fewer than 50,000 clones. Sequences were obtained from blood buffy coat. These receptors came from a woman between 18 and 75 years old with a cervical HPV16 infection that either progressed to CIN3+ or cleared (not recorded which).

As concerns this clone: The CDR3 end is not reached by the read, which stops 3 residues before it; the germline J gene fills it in. The chain has TRBV18 and TRBJ1-4; TRBD1 agrees at 7 bases. Germline V gene data show CDR1 as KGHSH and CDR2 as LQKENI. Unmatched junction bases numbered 5, after V lost 4 bases and J lost 0 bases. The CDR3 runs 16 residues. The sequenced part of the CDR3 DNA is TGTGCCAGCTCACGGACAGGCTTTGCAACTAATGAAAAA. It codes for CASSRTGFATNEK. The whole CDR3 protein reads CASSRTGFATNEKLFF.

According to its frequency, this clone is medium-sized. The read ends 3 residues early relative to the CDR3; the germline J gene fills the gap. The sample carries other DNA sequences with the same CDR3. The chain joins TRBV5-1 to TRBJ1-2; no clear D. V was shortened by 2 bases and J by 1 base, with 9 bases between the two germline ends. This CDR3 comprises 14 residues. Germline CDR1 and CDR2: SGHRS and YFSETQ. The sequenced part of the CDR3 DNA is TGCGCCAGCAGCTTCAGAGAGGGTAACTATGGC. Protein product: CASSFREGNYG. The complete CDR3 protein is CASSFREGNYGYTF.

As concerns this clone: The read falls 3 residues short of the CDR3 end, and the missing part is taken from the germline J gene. The chain is built from TRBV6-1 and TRBJ1-1, with D tentatively TRBD1 (5 bases). V was pared by 2 bases and J by 6 bases, with 13 bases between. This CDR3 comprises 14 residues. The V gene's germline CDR1 is MNHNS and CDR2 SASEGT. CDR3 loop: CASSEMRRGAEAFF. CDR3 bases read: TGTGCCAGCAGTGAAATGCGACGGGGGGCTGAA.

About this clone: The CDR3 end lies 3 residues beyond the end of the read and is filled in from the germline J gene. The rearrangement joins TRBV12-3 or TRBV12-4 to TRBJ2-3; TRBD2 matches 8 bases. The CDR3 length is 17 residues. V trimming: 5 bases; J trimming: 1 base; junction bases outside the gene matches: 11. The CDR3 is CASSHRAGVEGTDTQYF. The CDR3 bases that were read are TGTGCCAGCAGTCACAGAGCGGGAGTCGAGGGCACAGATACG.

The sequenced CDR3 bases are TGTGCCAGCAGCGATAGCAGCTATGGC. Protein sequence: CASSDSSYG. The entire CDR3 protein is CASSDSSYGYTF. The chain couples TRBV7-9 to TRBJ1-2; D unresolved. The sequenced fragment ends 3 residues before the CDR3 boundary, so the rest is inferred from the germline J gene. Deletions cut 5 bases from V and 4 bases from J, with 8 bases between. This CDR3 is built from 12 residues. The germline CDR1 and CDR2 sequences are SEHNR and FQNEAQ (reference sequence).

To note about this clone: The read ends 3 residues shy of where the CDR3 ends; the end is completed using the germline J gene. The V call is TRBV28, the J call TRBJ2-3; 10 bases are shared with TRBD1. This CDR3 has 16 residues. Germline V gene data show CDR1 as MDHEN and CDR2 as SYDVKM. CDR3 loop: CASRGTGEFLGKTQYF. CDR3 DNA, as far as it was read: TGTGCCAGCAGAGGGACAGGGGAGTTCCTGGGTAAAACG.

Partial CDR3 DNA: TGTGCCAGCAGCCGCGTGACAGGGGATAATTCACCC. Protein: CASSRVTGDNSP. The full CDR3 reads CASSRVTGDNSPLHF. This rearrangement joins TRBV5-4 to TRBJ1-6; TRBD1 matches 8 bases. The observed sequence ends 3 residues before the CDR3 terminus, with the missing tail filled in from the germline J gene. This CDR3 has 15 residues. Germline V gene sequence: CDR1 SGHNT, CDR2 YYREEE (reference sequence). V was clipped by 4 bases and J by 5 bases; unmatched bases: 5.

As regards this clone: Coverage ceases 3 residues before the CDR3 finishes, and the germline J gene fills in the end. This chain joins TRBV7-3 and TRBJ2-3; 13 bases match TRBD2. V shed 5 bases and J 6 bases; nucleotides not matched to a gene: 5. There are 15 residues in the CDR3. The germline CDR1 and CDR2 sequences are SGHTA and FQGTGA. The CDR3 here is CASSEGLAGVDTQYF. The CDR3 bases that were read are TGTGCCAGCAGCGAAGGACTAGCGGGAGTGGATACG.

As regards this clone: The observed sequence ends 3 residues before the CDR3 terminus, with the missing tail filled in from the germline J gene. This chain joins TRBV20-1 and TRBJ2-1; TRBD2 agrees at 7 bases. This CDR3 is built from 12 residues. Germline-derived CDR1 and CDR2 are DFQATT and SNEGSKA (reference sequence). The V segment lost 3 bases and the J segment 7 bases; nucleotides outside the gene matches: 3. The CDR3 reads CSARGRGNEQFF. CDR3 DNA (partial): TGCAGTGCTAGGGGGAGGGGTAATGAG.

To note about this clone: The read stops 3 residues short of the end of the CDR3; the missing end is completed from the germline J gene. The chain uses TRBV7-8 and TRBJ1-5; D remains unclear. The CDR3 covers 13 residues. Germline CDR1 SGHVS, CDR2 FQNEAQ. V dropped 2 bases and J dropped 3 bases, with 5 bases sitting between them. The sequenced part of the CDR3 DNA is TGTGCCAGCAGCTTATCTGTCAATCAGCCC. Translation gives CASSLSVNQP. The full CDR3 protein is CASSLSVNQPQHF.

Notes on this clone: The read ends 3 residues shy of where the CDR3 ends; the end is completed using the germline J gene. V and J are TRBV18 and TRBJ2-1; TRBD1 is a possible D gene (5 bases). The CDR3 spans 18 residues. From germline, CDR1 is KGHSH and CDR2 LQKENI. Trimming stripped 3 bases from V and 2 bases from J, with 20 bases between. CDR3 region: CASSPGRVTTSTYNEQFF. The CDR3 bases that were read are TGTGCCAGCTCACCGGGCAGGGTCACCACTTCCACCTACAATGAG.

As regards this clone: Coverage ceases 3 residues before the CDR3 finishes, and the germline J gene fills in the end. The chain combines TRBV28 with TRBJ1-1; TRBD1 aligns across 7 bases. The CDR3 runs to 15 residues. Trimming removed 6 bases from V and 5 bases from J; junction bases left unmatched: 12. Germline CDR1 and CDR2: MDHEN and SYDVKM. The covered CDR3 bases are TGTGCCAGCAGCTTAGCAGACAGGGCGGGAACTGAA. Its translation is CASSLADRAGTE. The entire CDR3 reads CASSLADRAGTEAFF.

For this clone: The missing CDR3 end, 3 residues past where the read stops, is filled in from the germline J gene. The V call is TRBV12-3 or TRBV12-4, the J call TRBJ2-1; D uncertain. Deletions cut 3 bases from V and 3 bases from J, with 12 bases between. CDR3 length equals 15 residues. CDR3 loop: CASSFRSTDYNEQFF. Partial CDR3 DNA: TGTGCCAGCAGTTTTCGGAGTACAGACTACAATGAG.

For this clone: The read falls 3 residues short of the CDR3 end, and the missing part is taken from the germline J gene. The V gene is TRBV20-1, the J gene TRBJ1-5; the D gene is possibly TRBD1 (5 bases). CDR3 length: 14 residues. Germline V lookup: CDR1 DFQATT, CDR2 SNEGSKA (reference sequence). Trimming removed 2 bases from V and 7 bases from J, with 15 bases in between. Partial CDR3 DNA: TGCAGTGCTAGAAATGGGGGGGTAGGGCAGCCC. It codes for CSARNGGVGQP. The entire CDR3 is CSARNGGVGQPQHF.

CDR3 bases read: TGTGCCAGCAGTGAAGCAGGCCTGATCACTGAA. Its translation: CASSEAGLITE. The whole CDR3 sequence is CASSEAGLITEAFF. The gene calls are TRBV6-1 and TRBJ1-1; no firm D call. The CDR3 end falls 3 residues outside the read, so it is completed with the germline J gene. Germline assignment: CDR1 MNHNS and CDR2 SASEGT. The CDR3 runs 14 residues. V was shortened by 0 bases and J by 4 bases, with 9 bases between the two germline ends.

Remarks on this clone: The read halts 3 residues ahead of the CDR3 end, with the missing end drawn from the germline J gene. The rearrangement joins TRBV28 to TRBJ1-5; 10 bases map to TRBD1. V lost 6 bases, J lost 5 bases, and 7 bases stayed unmatched. CDR1 is MDHEN and CDR2 is SYDVKM in the germline V gene. The CDR3 is made up of 15 amino acids. The covered CDR3 bases are TGTGCCAGCAGAGAGATGGACAGGGGGTATCAGCCC. Amino acids: CASREMDRGYQP. The complete CDR3 protein is CASREMDRGYQPQHF. The full variable domain, rest sourced from reference TRBV28 and TRBJ1-5, is DVKVTQSSRYLVKRTGEKVFLECVQDMDHENMFWYRQDPGLGLRLIYFSYDVKMKEKGDIPEGYSVSREKKERFSLILESASTNQTSMYLCASREMDRGYQPQHFGDGTRLSIL.

A remark on this clone: The CDR3 end lies 3 residues beyond the end of the read and is filled in from the germline J gene. The genes are TRBV20-1 and TRBJ1-6, with TRBD1 matching 7 bases. The CDR3 has 13 residues. Germline V gives CDR1 DFQATT, CDR2 SNEGSKA (reference sequence). V was pared by 7 bases and J by 7 bases, with 7 bases of the junction left unmatched. CDR3: CSVRPGGNSPLHF. The CDR3 bases that were read are TGCAGTGTTAGGCCAGGGGGAAATTCACCC.

Notes on this clone: The read finishes 3 residues shy of the CDR3 end, and the germline J gene is used to complete it. V usage is TRBV19 and J usage is TRBJ2-4, with D perhaps being TRBD1 or TRBD2 (6 bases each). V lost 5 bases and J lost 0, with 20 bases in between. Germline loops: CDR1 LNHDA, CDR2 SQIVND (reference sequence). The CDR3 spans 18 residues. CDR3 amino acids: CASSAGHRERLAKNIQYF. CDR3 bases read: TGTGCCAGTAGTGCGGGACACAGGGAGAGACTAGCCAAAAACATT. Full variable domain (rest looked up from reference TRBV19 and TRBJ2-4): DGGITQSPKYLFRKEGQNVTLSCEQNLNHDAMYWYRQDPGQGLRLIYYSQIVNDFQKGDIAEGYSVSREKKESFPLTVTSAQKNPTAFYLCASSAGHRERLAKNIQYFGAGTRLSVL.

For this clone: The read ends 3 residues shy of where the CDR3 ends; the end is completed using the germline J gene. The rearrangement links TRBV10-2 to TRBJ1-2; possible D gene TRBD1, 5 bases. Germline V gene sequence: CDR1 WSHSY, CDR2 SAAADI. This CDR3 has 13 amino acids. V lost 4 bases, J lost 4 bases, and 10 bases lay in between. CDR3 loop: CASSGQRGYGYTF. CDR3 bases read: TGCGCCAGCAGTGGACAGAGGGGCTATGGC.

Comments on this clone: The DNA ends 3 residues before the CDR3 does, and the rest of the CDR3 is filled in from the germline J gene. The gene calls are TRBV28 and TRBJ1-3, with unresolved D. V gave up 6 bases and J gave up 0 bases, with 15 bases separating them. The CDR3 covers 16 residues. Germline CDR1 is MDHEN and CDR2 is SYDVKM. CDR3 bases read: TGTGCCAGCAGCTCCGAAGGTGTCTTCTCTGGAAACACC. Its translation: CASSSEGVFSGNT. In full, the CDR3 reads CASSSEGVFSGNTIYF.

As for this clone: The read stops 3 residues short of the end of the CDR3; the missing end is completed from the germline J gene. The genes are TRBV7-9 and TRBJ2-7; 7 nucleotides align to TRBD1. Trimming cost V 4 bases and J 0 bases; bases outside gene matches: 3. CDR1 SEHNR and CDR2 FQNEAQ come from the germline V gene (reference sequence). This CDR3 spans 14 amino acids. The CDR3 loop is CASSYRDSSYEQYF. Partial CDR3 DNA: TGTGCCAGCAGCTATCGGGACAGCTCCTACGAG.

For this clone: The read falls 3 residues short of the CDR3 end, and the missing part is taken from the germline J gene. J is TRBJ2-5 and V is TRBV19, with 7 bases fitting TRBD2. The germline V gene has CDR1 LNHDA and CDR2 SQIVND (reference sequence). This CDR3 has 18 residues. V trimming: 2 bases; J trimming: 1 base; junction bases outside the gene matches: 13. The DNA read from the CDR3 is TGTGCCAGTAGTATAAGGCATATGTCGGGGGGAATCCAAGAGACC. Translation: CASSIRHMSGGIQET. The full CDR3 reads CASSIRHMSGGIQETQYF. The whole variable domain, filled in from reference TRBV19 and TRBJ2-5, reads DGGITQSPKYLFRKEGQNVTLSCEQNLNHDAMYWYRQDPGQGLRLIYYSQIVNDFQKGDIAEGYSVSREKKESFPLTVTSAQKNPTAFYLCASSIRHMSGGIQETQYFGPGTRLLVL.

As concerns this clone: From the germline J gene comes the end of the CDR3, since the read stops 3 residues before it. The chain recombines TRBV6-2 or TRBV6-3 with TRBJ1-1, with 7 bases aligning to TRBD1. The length of the CDR3 is 14 residues. Germline V gene data show CDR1 as MNHEY and CDR2 as SVGEGT. V lost 7 bases to trimming and J lost 1 base; unmatched junction nucleotides: 6. This CDR3 is CASTVQGRNTEAFF. The DNA read from the CDR3 is TGTGCCAGCACCGTACAGGGGAGGAACACTGAA.

In regard to this clone: With the read ending 3 residues before the CDR3 end, the germline J gene is used to fill in that end. This chain links TRBV5-1 with TRBJ1-1; TRBD1 is a possible D gene (5 bases). Germline assignment: CDR1 SGHRS and CDR2 YFSETQ. The CDR3 spans 14 residues. The sequenced CDR3 bases are TGCGCCAGCAGCTTGGGGGGGACTGGAGGAGAA. Residues: CASSLGGTGGE. The entire CDR3 reads CASSLGGTGGEAFF.

As for this clone: The CDR3 is cut off 3 residues early in the read; its end comes from the germline J gene. The V gene is TRBV11-2, the J gene TRBJ2-1, with no clear D. The CDR3 is 12 residues long. Trimming removed 3 bases at V and 3 bases at J, with 3 bases between. Germline CDR1 SGHAT, CDR2 FQNNGV. The CDR3 loop is CASSFGYNEQFF. The sequenced CDR3 bases are TGTGCCAGCAGCTTCGGCTACAATGAG.

About this clone: Read sequence stops 3 residues before the CDR3 end, and the germline J gene provides the missing end. The rearrangement links TRBV29-1 to TRBJ2-7; D gene ambiguous. Deletions cut 3 bases from V and 6 bases from J, with 12 bases between. CDR1 is SQVTM and CDR2 is ANQGSEA in the germline V gene. This CDR3 spans 12 amino acids. The covered CDR3 bases are TGCAGCGTTGATTCCCGTTACGGCGAG. It yields the protein CSVDSRYGE. The CDR3, in full, reads CSVDSRYGEQYF.